A selection of T cell receptor beta chains follows, all from one sample in a study of blood T cell repertoires in COVID-19. Sequencing was performed with immunoSEQ multiplex PCR; in TCRdb, only in-frame clones are kept and a portion is missing. The sample has 210,000 or so clones; about 80% are singletons. The sequencing input was PBMCs or T cells enriched from blood (not recorded which). Every receptor here comes from a man aged 55-75 years who had recovered from COVID-19. Both conserved end residues are part of each CDR3. The D gene is left open where the match is weak. Expanded clones are given a class, and other clones once, few, many or no size at all.

d_call | j_call | v_call | clone_size | cdr3_aa | cdr3_nt
. | TRBJ2-7 | TRBV2 | . | CASSEAGRGSYEQYF | TGTGCCAGCAGTGAAGCGGGTAGGGGCTCCTACGAGCAGTACTTC
. | TRBJ1-3 | TRBV7-2 | . | CASSEERGPAGNTIYF | TGTGCCAGCAGCGAAGAGCGGGGCCCAGCTGGAAACACCATATATTTT
TRBD2 | TRBJ2-1 | TRBV27 | . | CASRLSSGVHYNEQFF | TGTGCCAGCAGGTTATCTAGCGGGGTGCATTACAATGAGCAGTTCTTC
TRBD1 | TRBJ2-5 | TRBV19 | . | CASSAWTGPQETQYF | TGTGCCAGTAGTGCCTGGACAGGACCCCAAGAGACCCAGTACTTC
. | TRBJ1-5 | TRBV24-1 | . | CATSGTGHQPQHF | TGTGCCACCAGTGGTACAGGGCATCAGCCCCAGCATTTT
. | TRBJ1-2 | TRBV13 | . | CASSLGWTPYGYTF | TGTGCCAGCAGCTTAGGCTGGACACCCTATGGCTACACCTTC
. | TRBJ1-1 | TRBV11-3 | once | CASSPTTLSTEAFF | TGTGCCAGCAGCCCAACGACACTCTCCACTGAAGCTTTCTTT
. | TRBJ2-7 | TRBV2 | . | CASRPTVTAYEQYF | TGTGCCAGCAGACCGACAGTGACTGCCTACGAGCAGTACTTC
TRBD2 | TRBJ2-1 | TRBV7-3 | . | CASSEGLAGDEQFF | TGTGCCAGCAGCGAAGGACTAGCGGGGGATGAGCAGTTCTTC
. | TRBJ2-1 | TRBV6-4 | . | CASSDATVRARGRYEQFF | TGTGCCAGCAGTGACGCGACGGTCCGGGCGCGGGGGCGGTATGAGCAGTTCTTC
. | TRBJ1-2 | TRBV5-1 | . | CASSQTENYGYTF | TGCGCCAGCAGCCAGACAGAGAACTATGGCTACACCTTC
TRBD1 | TRBJ1-4 | TRBV7-2 | . | CASRRQGGLNEKLFF | TGTGCCAGCAGACGACAGGGGGGACTTAATGAAAAACTGTTTTTT
. | TRBJ1-1 | TRBV5-8 | . | CASSPWTVHEAFF | TGTGCCAGCAGCCCTTGGACAGTGCATGAAGCTTTCTTT
. | TRBJ1-1 | TRBV4-3 | . | CASSQDGDRTEAFF | TGCGCCAGCAGCCAAGACGGGGATCGGACTGAAGCTTTCTTT
. | TRBJ1-1 | TRBV6-5 | . | CASSYGRARSTEAFF | TGTGCCAGCAGTTACGGCAGGGCTCGGAGCACTGAAGCTTTCTTT
. | TRBJ1-1 | TRBV12-3/TRBV12-4 | . | CASSRLAEAFF | TGTGCCAGCAGCCGACTCGCTGAAGCTTTCTTT
. | TRBJ1-5 | TRBV7-9 | . | CASSLSGDQPQHF | TGTGCCAGCAGCTTATCAGGGGATCAGCCCCAGCATTTT
. | TRBJ1-5 | TRBV5-6 | . | CASSFGPGGNQPQHF | TGTGCCAGCAGCTTCGGTCCGGGAGGCAATCAGCCCCAGCATTTT
. | TRBJ1-1 | TRBV4-1 | . | CASSQDWAGVGDTEAFF | TGCGCCAGCAGCCAAGATTGGGCAGGGGTCGGTGACACTGAAGCTTTCTTT
. | TRBJ2-7 | TRBV12-2 | . | CASPTVGAYEQYF | TGTGCAAGCCCCACGGTCGGGGCCTACGAGCAGTACTTC
. | TRBJ2-5 | TRBV30 | . | CAWSIFGSPGETQYF | TGTGCCTGGAGTATCTTCGGCTCGCCGGGGGAGACCCAGTACTTC
. | TRBJ1-2 | TRBV7-8 | once | CASSLAYYGYTF | TGTGCCAGCAGCTTAGCCTACTATGGCTACACCTTC
. | TRBJ2-7 | TRBV20-1 | . | CSARGGYEQYF | TGCAGTGCTAGAGGAGGTTACGAGCAGTACTTC
TRBD1 | TRBJ1-2 | TRBV6-6 | . | CASSSQDRVVSGYTF | TGTGCCAGCAGTTCCCAGGACAGGGTTGTTAGTGGCTACACCTTC
. | TRBJ1-5 | TRBV7-9 | . | CASSLVGWGQGNQPQHF | TGTGCCAGCAGCTTAGTGGGATGGGGACAAGGCAATCAGCCCCAGCATTTT
TRBD1 | TRBJ2-6 | TRBV10-3 | few | CAISEGQGISGANVLTF | TGTGCCATCAGTGAGGGACAGGGAATCTCTGGGGCCAACGTCCTGACTTTC
TRBD1 | TRBJ2-7 | TRBV7-9 | . | CASSLGQGIHEQYF | TGTGCCAGCAGCTTAGGACAGGGTATTCACGAGCAGTACTTC
TRBD1 | TRBJ1-2 | TRBV29-1 | . | CSVSGGNYGYTF | TGCAGCGTGTCAGGGGGGAACTATGGCTACACCTTC
TRBD1 | TRBJ1-5 | TRBV7-2 | . | CASSAATGGSFRPQHF | TGTGCCAGCAGCGCAGCCACAGGGGGCTCGTTCAGGCCCCAGCATTTT
. | TRBJ1-1 | TRBV5-6 | few | CASSFTLAGPEAFF | TGTGCCAGCAGCTTTACTTTGGCAGGCCCTGAAGCTTTCTTT
TRBD1 | TRBJ1-4 | TRBV7-9 | . | CASSGLDRTNEKLFF | TGTGCCAGCAGCGGCCTGGACAGGACTAATGAAAAACTGTTTTTT
. | TRBJ2-7 | TRBV30 | . | CAWSGTGIYEQYF | TGTGCCTGGAGTGGCACAGGGATATACGAGCAGTACTTC
. | TRBJ2-5 | TRBV3-1/TRBV3-2 | . | CASSQDMTTETQYF | TGTGCCAGCAGCCAAGATATGACTACAGAGACCCAGTACTTC
TRBD1 | TRBJ1-2 | TRBV11-3 | once | CASSFSGTDYGYTF | TGTGCCAGCAGCTTCTCCGGGACAGACTATGGCTACACCTTC
TRBD1 | TRBJ1-1 | TRBV27 | . | CASSKTTGANTEAFF | TGTGCCAGCAGCAAGACGACAGGGGCCAACACTGAAGCTTTCTTT
TRBD1 | TRBJ1-5 | TRBV6-5 | . | CASKDRNSNQPQHF | TGTGCCAGCAAGGACAGGAATAGCAATCAGCCCCAGCATTTT
. | TRBJ1-2 | TRBV7-2 | . | CASSHPTGNYGYTF | TGTGCCAGCAGCCACCCGACTGGAAACTATGGCTACACCTTC
. | TRBJ1-2 | TRBV6-5 | . | CASSPTGSPRGYTF | TGTGCCAGCAGTCCTACGGGGTCACCTCGTGGCTACACCTTC
TRBD2 | TRBJ2-3 | TRBV7-2 | . | CASNPGLASAAQYF | TGTGCCAGCAACCCCGGACTAGCCAGCGCTGCGCAGTATTTT
TRBD1 | TRBJ1-5 | TRBV7-8 | . | CASSPHPGTGSIQPQHF | TGTGCCAGCAGCCCCCACCCTGGGACAGGGTCGATTCAGCCCCAGCATTTT
. | TRBJ2-7 | TRBV5-1 | . | CASSLAFNEQYF | TGCGCCAGCAGCTTGGCCTTTAACGAGCAGTACTTC
. | TRBJ1-5 | TRBV4-3 | . | CASSQVRQYNQPQHF | TGCGCCAGCAGCCAAGTCCGACAGTACAATCAGCCCCAGCATTTT
. | TRBJ1-6 | TRBV5-6 | . | CASSLYSGGPAGDSPLHF | TGTGCCAGCAGCTTGTATTCCGGCGGTCCAGCGGGCGATTCACCCCTCCACTTT
. | TRBJ1-2 | TRBV24-1 | . | CATSVSGVGYTF | TGTGCCACCAGTGTCTCCGGGGTTGGCTACACCTTC
. | TRBJ1-5 | TRBV19 | once | CASNSARTDNQPQHF | TGTGCCAGTAACTCAGCTCGGACAGACAATCAGCCCCAGCATTTT
. | TRBJ1-2 | TRBV7-9 | . | CASSREGFYGYTF | TGTGCCAGCAGCCGAGAGGGTTTCTATGGCTACACCTTC
TRBD2 | TRBJ2-3 | TRBV5-1 | . | CASSFRTSGTTDTQYF | TGCGCCAGCAGCTTTAGGACTAGCGGCACCACAGATACGCAGTATTTT
. | TRBJ1-5 | TRBV12-5 | . | CASATGEGGNQPQHF | TGTGCTAGCGCTACGGGGGAGGGAGGGAATCAGCCCCAGCATTTT
. | TRBJ1-6 | TRBV19 | few | CASSERQGTYNSPLHF | TGTGCCAGTAGTGAACGCCAGGGAACCTATAATTCACCCCTCCACTTT
TRBD1 | TRBJ1-1 | TRBV7-9 | . | CASSQPSQGVTNTEAFF | TGTGCCAGCAGCCAACCATCACAGGGGGTGACGAACACTGAAGCTTTCTTT
TRBD1 | TRBJ2-1 | TRBV7-3 | few | CASSLVTGAPNEQFF | TGTGCCAGCAGCTTAGTGACAGGGGCCCCCAATGAGCAGTTCTTC
TRBD1 | TRBJ2-5 | TRBV7-9 | . | CASSLGQGQGARETQYF | TGTGCCAGCAGCTTAGGCCAAGGACAGGGCGCGCGGGAGACCCAGTACTTC
. | TRBJ2-5 | TRBV24-1 | . | CATSDFGVEGQETQYF | TGTGCCACCAGTGATTTCGGGGTGGAGGGGCAAGAGACCCAGTACTTC
. | TRBJ2-3 | TRBV7-2 | . | CASSLPPGDTQYF | TGTGCCAGCAGCTTGCCCCCGGGGGATACGCAGTATTTT
TRBD1 | TRBJ1-1 | TRBV18 | few | CASSLQGGEGTEAFF | TGTGCCAGCTCACTGCAGGGGGGCGAGGGCACTGAAGCTTTCTTT
. | TRBJ1-6 | TRBV27 | . | CASGGQYSPLHF | TGTGCCAGCGGTGGACAGTATTCACCCCTCCACTTT
. | TRBJ1-4 | TRBV4-3 | . | CASSPIRSVTSTNEKLFF | TGCGCCAGCAGCCCCATCCGGTCGGTTACCTCCACTAATGAAAAACTGTTTTTT
. | TRBJ1-6 | TRBV11-3 | . | CASSPAGEGSPLHF | TGTGCCAGCAGCCCGGCAGGGGAGGGTTCACCCCTCCACTTT